This entry lists 23 T cell receptor beta chains sequenced from one sample in a study of shared clonotypes between healthy human individuals. The table came from immunoSEQ multiplex PCR; TCRdb's copy has only in-frame clones and leaves some out. The sample consists of 400,000 to 550,000 clones, around 80% of them appearing once. Sequences were obtained from PBMCs. The receptors derive from a woman in her thirties or forties in good health. Some clones in this sample may be carry-over from other donors' samples.

The chain uses TRBV19 and TRBJ2-1, with 11 bases identical to TRBD2. CDR1 is LNHDA, CDR2 SQIVND, per germline (reference sequence). With 5 bases clipped from V and 0 bases from J, the junction kept 18 bases outside the gene matches. This CDR3 has 21 amino acids. The CDR3 DNA reads TGTGCCAGTAGTCCCTTATACAGGGTCGATAGCGGGAGGGCCTCCTACAATGAGCAGTTCTTC. This translates into CASSPLYRVDSGRASYNEQFF.

This chain joins TRBV6-6 and TRBJ2-7, with 9 bases that match TRBD2. The CDR3 totals 14 residues. Germline-derived CDR1 and CDR2 are MNHNY and SVGAGI (reference sequence). Unmatched junction bases numbered 12, after V lost 6 bases and J lost 9 bases. CDR3 coding DNA: TGTGCCAGCAGAGATAGCGGGAGCGGGGTCGGGCAGTACTTC. This codes for CASRDSGSGVGQYF.

This clone was seen once. The chain uses TRBV18 and TRBJ1-1, with D possibly being TRBD1 (5 bases). Germline lookup yields CDR1 KGHSH and CDR2 LQKENI. V lost 6 bases and J 3 bases, leaving 11 bases between the germline ends. This CDR3 region has 13 residues. CDR3 nucleotide sequence: TGTGCCAGCTCCCTCTTGGGGGACACTGAAGCTTTCTTT. Protein product: CASSLLGDTEAFF.

The rearrangement joins TRBV29-1 to TRBJ2-3; 14 bases align to TRBD2. The CDR3 has 15 residues. Trimming at V came to 6 bases and at J to 1 base, leaving 3 bases not matched to a gene. From germline, CDR1 is SQVTM and CDR2 ANQGSEA. The CDR3 DNA reads TGCAGCGTCGCGACTAGCGGGAGGGGCACAGATACGCAGTATTTT. The encoded protein is CSVATSGRGTDTQYF.

This chain uses TRBV5-1 with TRBJ2-1; 8 positions agree with TRBD1. Trimming took 3 bases from V and 6 from J; bases not matched to a gene: 5. The CDR3 totals 14 residues. The V gene's germline CDR1 is SGHRS and CDR2 YFSETQ. CDR3 amino acids: CASSSQGAANEQFF. In DNA, the CDR3 is TGCGCCAGCAGCTCGCAGGGGGCGGCCAATGAGCAGTTCTTC.

This clone occurred a few times. The CDR3 sequence: CASSELRGEKLFF. CDR3 in DNA: TGTGCCAGCAGTGAGTTACGTGGTGAAAAACTGTTTTTT. The chain is built from TRBV2 and TRBJ1-4; D not resolved. The CDR3 loop spans 13 amino acids. The V end lost 3 bases, the J end lost 7 bases, and 9 bases lay between the germline ends. Germline V gene data show CDR1 as SNHLY and CDR2 as FYNNEI.

The rearrangement links TRBV29-1 to TRBJ2-1, with D unresolved. This CDR3 is built from 14 residues. Germline-derived CDR1 and CDR2 are SQVTM and ANQGSEA. Trimming removed 1 base from V and 4 bases from J, with 11 bases in between. Here the CDR3 reads CSVEAHLGYNEQFF. CDR3 DNA sequence: TGCAGCGTTGAAGCCCACCTTGGGTACAATGAGCAGTTCTTC.

Here the CDR3 DNA reads TGTGCCAGCAGTTCTAGCGGGAGAGACTACAATGAGCAGTTCTTC. The encoded protein is CASSSSGRDYNEQFF. The rearrangement joins TRBV27 to TRBJ2-1; 10 bases map to TRBD2. V shed 4 bases and J 3 bases; nucleotides not matched to a gene: 3. CDR3 size: 15 residues. From germline, CDR1 is MNHEY and CDR2 SMNVEV (reference sequence).

The gene calls are TRBV9 and TRBJ2-1, with 11 bases that match TRBD2. Trimming at V came to 3 bases and at J to 1 base, leaving 3 bases not matched to a gene. Looked up from germline, CDR1 is SGDLS and CDR2 is YYNGEE. CDR3 size: 16 residues. The DNA of the CDR3 is TGTGCCAGCAGCGCCGCTAGCGGGAGGTCCTACAATGAGCAGTTCTTC. It is translated as CASSAASGRSYNEQFF.

This clone occurred once. J is TRBJ2-5 and V is TRBV21-1; the DNA was not used to check the table's D call, TRBD2. TRBV21-1 is labeled a pseudogene. The CDR3 contains 17 residues. The CDR3 nucleotides are TGTGCCAGCAGCAAAGCGACTAGCGGGAACCCGAAAGAGACCCAGTACTTC. Translated: CASSKATSGNPKETQYF.

The gene calls are TRBV2 and TRBJ2-7, with a possible D match to TRBD1 (5 bases). Germline values: CDR1 SNHLY, CDR2 FYNNEI. The CDR3 is 14 residues long. Trimming shortened V by 7 bases and J by 6 bases, and 19 bases separated the two germline ends. The CDR3 sequence: CASMGLRSRFEQYF. CDR3 DNA: TGTGCCAGCATGGGGCTGAGATCTAGGTTCGAGCAGTACTTC.

This chain joins TRBV19 and TRBJ2-4, with D possibly being TRBD1 or TRBD2 (5 bases each). Germline V gene sequence: CDR1 LNHDA, CDR2 SQIVND (reference sequence). This CDR3 has 15 amino acids. V lost 7 bases to trimming and J lost 7 bases, with 20 bases between them. The CDR3 coding sequence is TGTGCCAGTAAGAGCCGGGACCCCGGGGAGAACATTCAGTACTTC. It translates to CASKSRDPGENIQYF.

V usage is TRBV6-6 and J usage is TRBJ1-2; D ambiguous. This CDR3 has 15 amino acids. In germline, CDR1 is MNHNY, CDR2 SVGAGI (reference sequence). V lost 2 bases and J 4 bases, leaving 14 bases between the germline ends. DNA for the CDR3: TGTGCCAGCAGTTACGGAGTCGGGCGTAGCTATGGCTACACCTTC. Translation: CASSYGVGRSYGYTF.

The chain combines TRBV6-1 with TRBJ2-2, with unresolved D. The V and J ends lost 1 base and 8 bases respectively, with 11 bases between them. The length of the CDR3 is 14 residues. Germline assignment: CDR1 MNHNS and CDR2 SASEGT. For the CDR3, the DNA is TGTGCCAGCAGTGAAGGGACGGCCAATGGGGAGCTGTTTTTT. Protein product: CASSEGTANGELFF.

V is TRBV28 and J is TRBJ1-2; TRBD1 matches at 11 bases. V lost 5 bases and J lost 8; bases outside the gene matches: 7. Germline assignment: CDR1 MDHEN and CDR2 SYDVKM. This CDR3 contains 14 residues. The CDR3 sequence is CASSPGQGAWGYTF. The CDR3 DNA reads TGTGCCAGCAGTCCTGGACAGGGGGCGTGGGGCTACACCTTC.

This chain links TRBV6-5 with TRBJ2-5, with D perhaps matching TRBD1 or TRBD2 (5 bases each). The CDR3 is made up of 13 amino acids. V lost 6 bases to trimming and J lost 3 bases, with 11 bases between them. The germline gives CDR1 MNHEY, CDR2 SVGAGI. In DNA, the CDR3 is TGTGCCAGCAGACGTGGGACGGAAGAGACCCAGTACTTC. Translation gives CASRRGTEETQYF.

Note on this clone: Germline is not matched at one junction end, which may reflect a read error. V and J are TRBV5-1 and TRBJ2-7; D not certain. The germline V gene encodes CDR1 SGHRS and CDR2 YFSETQ. The CDR3 runs to 14 residues. CDR3 sequence: CAGSLASPGDEQYF. In DNA form, the CDR3 reads TGCGCCGGCAGCTTGGCTAGTCCTGGGGACGAGCAGTACTTC.

This rearrangement joins TRBV7-2 to TRBJ1-1; D call uncertain. Deletions cut 1 base from V and 10 bases from J, with 13 bases between. CDR3 length equals 13 residues. CDR1 is SGHTA and CDR2 is FQGNSA in the germline V gene. The DNA for the CDR3 is TGTGCCAGCAGCTTAGTTTGGGGAGAGTTAGCTTTCTTT. This encodes CASSLVWGELAFF.

The chain couples TRBV5-1 to TRBJ2-7; 9 positions agree with TRBD2. CDR1 is SGHRS, CDR2 YFSETQ, per germline. The V and J ends lost 4 bases and 7 bases, in that order; junction bases with no gene match: 12. There are 15 residues in the CDR3. CDR3 loop: CASSASGGPQGEQYF. DNA of the CDR3: TGCGCCAGCAGCGCCAGCGGGGGGCCCCAGGGGGAGCAGTACTTC.

The V gene is TRBV14, the J gene TRBJ2-7; 9 bases align to TRBD1. Per germline, CDR1 SGHDN and CDR2 FVKESK. With 3 bases clipped from V and 4 bases from J, the junction kept 4 bases outside the gene matches. The CDR3 covers 14 residues. The CDR3 region has the DNA TGTGCCAGCAGCCAGGGACAGGGCCGATACGAGCAGTACTTC. Protein: CASSQGQGRYEQYF.

In this sample, this clone turned up a few times. Other DNA variants within this sample encode the same CDR3. The chain joins TRBV9 to TRBJ1-1, with 8 bases lining up with TRBD1. This CDR3 comprises 14 residues. The ends lost 0 bases at V and 3 bases at J; junction bases unmatched: 1. From germline, CDR1 is SGDLS and CDR2 YYNGEE. The CDR3 region has the DNA TGTGCCAGCAGCGTAGTACAGGGGGACACTGAAGCTTTCTTT. This gives the protein CASSVVQGDTEAFF.

The chain combines TRBV5-4 with TRBJ1-6; no definite D call. The CDR3 consists of 14 residues. Trimming removed 4 bases from V and 7 bases from J, with 12 bases in between. CDR1 SGHNT and CDR2 YYREEE come from the germline V gene (reference sequence). This CDR3 reads CASSNQVSNSPLHF. DNA for the CDR3: TGTGCCAGCAGCAACCAGGTGTCGAATTCACCCCTCCACTTT.

The chain carries TRBV18 and TRBJ2-4; a weak D match, TRBD1 (6 bases). V shed 6 bases and J shed 7 bases, with 16 bases lying between them. The CDR3 has 14 residues. The V gene's germline CDR1 is KGHSH and CDR2 LQKENI. CDR3 bases: TGTGCCAGCTCTCGCGACAGGACTGAGAACATTCAGTACTTC. Protein sequence: CASSRDRTENIQYF.